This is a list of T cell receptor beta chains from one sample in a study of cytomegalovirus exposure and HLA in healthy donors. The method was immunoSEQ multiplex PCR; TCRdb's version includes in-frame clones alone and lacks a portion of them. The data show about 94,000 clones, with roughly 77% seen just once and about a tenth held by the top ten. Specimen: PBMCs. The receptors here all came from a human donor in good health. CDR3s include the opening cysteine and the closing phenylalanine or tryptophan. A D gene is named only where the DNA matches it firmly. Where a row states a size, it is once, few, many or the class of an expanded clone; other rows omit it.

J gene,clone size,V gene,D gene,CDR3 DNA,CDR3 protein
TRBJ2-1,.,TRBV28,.,TGTGCCAGCAGCCGGGGACTCGCTGGTCTGGATGAGCAGTTCTTC,CASSRGLAGLDEQFF
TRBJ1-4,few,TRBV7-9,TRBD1,TGTGCCAGCATCCCGGGACAGGGGTTAAACGAAAAACTGTTTTTT,CASIPGQGLNEKLFF
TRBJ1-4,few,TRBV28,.,TGTGCCAGCAGTTACCCCCATGCGGAAAGGCTTAATGAAAAACTGTTTTTT,CASSYPHAERLNEKLFF
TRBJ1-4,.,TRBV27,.,TGTGCCAGCAGTGACCAGGGCCATAATGAAAAACTGTTTTTT,CASSDQGHNEKLFF
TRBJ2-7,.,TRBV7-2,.,TGTGCCAGCAGCTTAGCCCAGGGGCCTAGCGGGCAGTACTTC,CASSLAQGPSGQYF
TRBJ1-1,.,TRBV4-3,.,TGCGCCAGCAGCCAAGATCGGGTTCCGGCACCCGGAAGTGAAGCTTTCTTT,CASSQDRVPAPGSEAFF
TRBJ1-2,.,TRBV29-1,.,TGCAGCGTTACTGCCCCCGATGGCTACACCTTC,CSVTAPDGYTF
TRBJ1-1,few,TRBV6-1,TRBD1,TGTGCCAGCAGTGAAGTCGAGGGGGCAGGTGAAGCTTTCTTT,CASSEVEGAGEAFF
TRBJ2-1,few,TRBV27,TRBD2,TGTGCCAGCAGCCTTCTAGCGGGAGGCCCAATCCTCGGGAATGAGCAGTTCTTC,CASSLLAGGPILGNEQFF
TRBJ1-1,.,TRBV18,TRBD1,TGTGCCAGCTCACGGGGACAGGGAGCGACTGAAGCTTTCTTT,CASSRGQGATEAFF
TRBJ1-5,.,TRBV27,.,TGTGCCAGCAGTTCCACCCGGAGGGCCAGCAATCAGCCCCAGCATTTT,CASSSTRRASNQPQHF
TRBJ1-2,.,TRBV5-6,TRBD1,TGTGCCAGCAGCTTATCGACAGGGTTCACTAACTATGGCTACACCTTC,CASSLSTGFTNYGYTF
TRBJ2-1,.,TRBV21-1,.,TGTGCCAGCAGCAAACTAGCGGGGGAGCAGTTCTTC,CASSKLAGEQFF
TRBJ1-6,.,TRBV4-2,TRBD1,TGTGCCAGCAGTCAGGACAGGGGTAATTCACCCCTCCACTTT,CASSQDRGNSPLHF
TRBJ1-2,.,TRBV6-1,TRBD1,TGTGCCAGCAGTGAACCGGGACAGGCGAGGGGCTATGGCTACACCTTC,CASSEPGQARGYGYTF
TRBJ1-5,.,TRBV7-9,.,TGTGCCAGCAGCTTACAGGGTTTCAATCAGCCCCAGCATTTT,CASSLQGFNQPQHF
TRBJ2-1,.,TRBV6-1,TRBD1,TGTGCCAGCAGGAGACAGGGGGCCGTCTACAATGAGCAGTTCTTC,CASRRQGAVYNEQFF
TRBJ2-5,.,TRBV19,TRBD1,TGTGCCAGTAGTACCTCCACAGGGGGCCGCGGGGGAGAGACCCAGTACTTC,CASSTSTGGRGGETQYF
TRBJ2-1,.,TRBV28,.,TGTGCCAGCGGAACACAATGGGGTAGCGGCAGCTCCTACAATGAGCAGTTCTTC,CASGTQWGSGSSYNEQFF
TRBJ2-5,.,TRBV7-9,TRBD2,TGTGCCAGCAGCTTATCTAGCGGTCAAGAGACCCAGTACTTC,CASSLSSGQETQYF
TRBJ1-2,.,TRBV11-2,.,TGTGCCAGCAGCCTCCATGGGGGGGGAGGCTACACCTTC,CASSLHGGGGYTF
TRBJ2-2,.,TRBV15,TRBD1,TGTGCCACCAGCAGTGGGACAGCTTCCACCGGGGAGCTGTTTTTT,CATSSGTASTGELFF
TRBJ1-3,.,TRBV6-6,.,TGTGCCAGCAGTTACGGGGGCGGTGGAAACACCATATATTTT,CASSYGGGGNTIYF
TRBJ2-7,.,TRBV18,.,TGTGCCAGCTCAGGGACACGGCGTCACGAGCAGTACTTC,CASSGTRRHEQYF
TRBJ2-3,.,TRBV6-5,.,TGTGCCAGCAGTGCCACCAGGGACACAGATACGCAGTATTTT,CASSATRDTDTQYF
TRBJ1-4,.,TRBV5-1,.,TGCGCCAGCAGCGAGACAGTAACTAATGAAAAACTGTTTTTT,CASSETVTNEKLFF
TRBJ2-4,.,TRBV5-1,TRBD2,TGCGCCAGCAGCTTGTACAGCGGGAGGGCCCTTCAGTACTTC,CASSLYSGRALQYF